This T cell receptor (beta chain) stems from a study of OX40 agonist ivuxolimab in advanced cancers. Overall study: Patient treatment consisted of intravenous ivuxolimab administration every 2 weeks at 0.01 to 10 mg/kg. Two patients with cutaneous melanoma and one with hepatocellular carcinoma, three in total, showed partial responses.

Trimming left V 0 bases short and J 1 base short, with 11 bases between. The germline gives CDR1 SGDLS, CDR2 YYNGEE. The CDR3 length is 17 residues. Exclusion of a patient followed from autoimmune disease history or systemic immunosuppression. The repertoire was sequenced with immunoSEQ multiplex PCR; TCRdb's copy has only in-frame clones and lacks some. The table lists 85,000 to 100,000 clones, 70% to 90% of them singletons. The genes are TRBV9 and TRBJ2-6; no clear D gene. This receptor was taken from an adult with an advanced solid tumor such as melanoma, head and neck, liver or kidney cancer. This sample comprised CD4+ or CD8+ T cells sorted from blood, obtained in a trial of the OX40 agonist ivuxolimab. The chain's CDR3 is CASSVALWSSGANVLTF. The CDR3 DNA follows: TGTGCCAGCAGCGTAGCTCTCTGGAGTTCTGGGGCCAACGTCCTGACTTTC.